Listed below are T cell receptor beta chains from one sample, sequenced in a study of regulatory T cells in long-lasting Graves disease. TCRdb reanalysed the multiplex PCR reads using MiXCR and keeps one entry per CDR3 protein. The table shows approximately 480,000 distinct CDR3 sequences, with around 16% occurring only once. This sample was also put to use in a study of T cells in Graves' hyperthyroidism and ophthalmopathy.

The material sequenced was peripheral blood mononuclear cells (PBMCs), taken at new diagnosis, from a patient treated with antithyroid drugs. These receptors all come from a man between 40 and 49 years old with Graves disease. CDR3s include the opening cysteine and the closing phenylalanine or tryptophan. The D gene is left open where the match is weak. Part of the rows lack a size; the others show once, few, many or a class for expanded clones.

15	TRBV12-3/TRBV12-4	TRBJ2-5	many	-	TGTGCCAGCAGTTTAGCGACAGAGCCTGGGGAGACCCAGTACTTC	CASSLATEPGETQYF
14	TRBV7-9	TRBJ1-1	-	-	TGTGCCAGCAGCTTAGTATTAAGCCCGGATGAAGCTTTCTTT	CASSLVLSPDEAFF
16	TRBV24-1	TRBJ2-2	-	-	TGTGCCACCAGTGACTTCAGCCTAGCTCGCGCCGGGGAGCTGTTTTTT	CATSDFSLARAGELFF
14	TRBV29-1	TRBJ2-4	-	-	TGCAGCGTTAGTGACGGGCGGCTGGGGAACATTCAGTACTTC	CSVSDGRLGNIQYF
14	TRBV5-1	TRBJ2-7	many	TRBD1	TGCGCCAGCAGCCGCGGACAGGGCGGACACGAGCAGTACTTC	CASSRGQGGHEQYF
18	TRBV30	TRBJ1-4	-	-	TGTGCCTGGAGTGTACTAAGTGGGGCCAGGCTTCAGGATGAAAAACTGTTTTTT	CAWSVLSGARLQDEKLFF
15	TRBV5-1	TRBJ2-3	many	-	TGCGCCAGCAGCTTGTATGACCCTCTTAGAGATACGCAGTATTTT	CASSLYDPLRDTQYF
16	TRBV12-5	TRBJ2-7	few	TRBD2	TGTGCTAGTGGTTTGCCCCAGGGGCTAGCGGGCTACGAGCAGTACTTC	CASGLPQGLAGYEQYF
15	TRBV28	TRBJ2-3	many	TRBD2	TGTGCCAGCAGTACTAGCGGGAGTAGTGGTGATACGCAGTATTTT	CASSTSGSSGDTQYF
13	TRBV10-3	TRBJ2-1	few	-	TGTGCCACCCTCCAGCCGGACGACAATGAGCAGTTCTTC	CATLQPDDNEQFF
15	TRBV7-7	TRBJ2-1	-	TRBD2	TGTGCTAGCAGCGGGGGACCGAGTTATAACAATGAGCAGTTCTTC	CASSGGPSYNNEQFF
15	TRBV30	TRBJ2-7	few	TRBD1	TGTGCCTGGAGTTCGACCGGGACAGGGGTAGGGGAGCAGTACTTC	CAWSSTGTGVGEQYF
14	TRBV24-1	TRBJ1-5	-	TRBD1	TGTGCCACCAGTGATCCGACAGGGCTTCAGCCCCAGCATTTT	CATSDPTGLQPQHF